A selection of T cell receptor beta chains follows, all from one sample in a study of cytomegalovirus exposure and HLA in healthy donors. Only in-frame clones appear in the TCRdb table, and some are missing; sequencing was by immunoSEQ multiplex PCR. The table lists approximately 140,000 clones, approximately 84% of them singletons. The specimen was PBMCs. The receptors here all came from a woman in her forties in good health and CMV-seronegative. CDR3s include the opening cysteine and the closing phenylalanine or tryptophan. Fields, in order: clone size, CDR3 length, D gene, V gene, CDR3 protein. A D gene is named only where the DNA matches it firmly. Rows give clone size only sometimes, using once, few, many, or a class for an expanded clone.

few	16	-	TRBV7-2	CASSLQGSFGNQPQHF
-	15	-	TRBV18	CASSPGQPPNYGYTF
-	15	TRBD1	TRBV6-5	CASSSTGQPHYEQYF
-	14	TRBD1	TRBV14	CASSLGTGSLEAFF
-	13	TRBD1	TRBV29-1	CSVETGVSYEQYF
-	15	TRBD2	TRBV11-3	CASSKREGPGEAQYF
-	15	TRBD2	TRBV6-5	CASSYGTSGSYEQYF
-	15	TRBD1	TRBV7-8	CASSLIRDSPYEQYF
once	15	-	TRBV27	CASSNPSTSSTEAFF
-	11	-	TRBV29-1	CSVLAGYGYTF
-	16	-	TRBV18	CASSPAGERPGNTIYF
-	16	-	TRBV5-1	CASSQGSRSGNSPLHF
few	17	-	TRBV23-1	CASSPNPGSSGANGLTF
-	15	TRBD1	TRBV28	CASSPIQGAGETQYF
-	12	-	TRBV14	CASSPSRVEQFF
-	15	TRBD1	TRBV4-1	CASSQEKQGAGKLFF
-	14	-	TRBV28	CASGGGINNQPQHF
-	14	-	TRBV4-1	CASSQVTESDTQYF
-	13	-	TRBV25-1	CASSDLGVETQYF
-	18	-	TRBV7-8	CASSLATHLGGGGETQYF
-	14	-	TRBV12-1	CASSKGLAKNSQYF
-	10	-	TRBV6-5	CASVAGKAFF
few	15	-	TRBV6-5	CASSSDSAVRETQYF
-	15	TRBD1	TRBV6-6	CASRRGTGETYEQYF
-	14	-	TRBV5-6	CASSYGQPNTEAFF
-	16	-	TRBV14	CASSQDMRSAGNTIYF
-	15	-	TRBV6-5	CASSYLIQGNNEQFF
-	15	-	TRBV28	CASSLSGGALYGYTF
-	14	TRBD1	TRBV27	CASSDRGRTTEAFF
-	13	-	TRBV5-1	CASSLRGNTEAFF
-	17	TRBD2	TRBV28	CASSLLPTSKVYNEQFF
-	16	TRBD2	TRBV28	CASSLPREISYNEQFF
-	15	-	TRBV5-1	CASSLDGFSSTEAFF
-	12	TRBD1	TRBV27	CASATGGDTQYF
-	17	TRBD2	TRBV5-1	CASSLGLAGGPGETQYF
-	14	-	TRBV15	CATSRGQDNYGYTF
once	13	-	TRBV30	CAWSLGVSNEQFF
-	13	-	TRBV7-3	CASRDGSTGELFF
-	15	-	TRBV2	CASSIGRGGNQPQHF
-	16	TRBD2	TRBV27	CASSLAVGGRTDTQYF
-	15	-	TRBV18	CASTSAGYPNEKLFF
-	16	TRBD2	TRBV28	CASRPSGRAGTGELFF
-	16	TRBD1	TRBV28	CASSTPGGTSGNTIYF